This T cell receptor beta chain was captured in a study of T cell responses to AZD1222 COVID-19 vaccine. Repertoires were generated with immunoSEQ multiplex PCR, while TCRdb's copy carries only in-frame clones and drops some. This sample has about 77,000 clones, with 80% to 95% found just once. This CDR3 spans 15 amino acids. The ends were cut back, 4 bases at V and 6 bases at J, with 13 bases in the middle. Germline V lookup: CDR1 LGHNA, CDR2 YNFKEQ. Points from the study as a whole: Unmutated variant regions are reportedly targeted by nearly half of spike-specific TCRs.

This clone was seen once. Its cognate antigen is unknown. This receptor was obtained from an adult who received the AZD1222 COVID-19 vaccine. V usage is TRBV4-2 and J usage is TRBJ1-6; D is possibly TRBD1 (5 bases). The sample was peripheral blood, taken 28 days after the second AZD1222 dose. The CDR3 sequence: CASSPTQGSNSPLHF. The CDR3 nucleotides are TGTGCCAGCAGCCCCACGCAGGGCTCTAATTCACCCCTCCACTTT.